These T cell receptor beta chains were read from a single sample in a study of beta chain features in type 1 diabetes. Clones were sequenced by immunoSEQ multiplex PCR, and TCRdb holds only the in-frame ones, with some missing. The sample lists about 260,000 clones; around 68% were seen once. Sample: naive CD4+ T cells from blood. All receptors come from a man aged 25 to 40 in good health. Each CDR3 is given with its conserved first and last residue. D genes are given only for firm matches. Size is stated for part of the rows, as once, few or many counts, or as a class when the clone is expanded.

CAWSESNNQPQHF,NA,TRBV30,TRBJ1-5,13,NA
CASSVGGTSKTNEQFF,NA,TRBV9,TRBJ2-1,16,TRBD2
CSVGPGMNTEAFF,few,TRBV29-1,TRBJ1-1,13,NA
CASSLGGSNTGELFF,NA,TRBV7-9,TRBJ2-2,15,NA
CASSSFGSGADTQYF,NA,TRBV13,TRBJ2-3,15,TRBD2
CAWSAVGEQYF,NA,TRBV30,TRBJ2-7,11,NA
CASSQDLADTQYF,once,TRBV14,TRBJ2-3,13,NA
CAIRGQGESYEQYF,NA,TRBV10-3,TRBJ2-7,14,TRBD1
CASSFDGYSYNEQFF,NA,TRBV5-4,TRBJ2-1,15,NA
CAISNSAAGSTDTQYF,NA,TRBV10-3,TRBJ2-3,16,NA
CASSPGYEQYF,once,TRBV25-1,TRBJ2-7,11,NA
CASSLQGALIKTQYF,NA,TRBV27,TRBJ2-5,15,TRBD1
CSAGLAREQYF,NA,TRBV29-1,TRBJ2-7,11,TRBD2
CASSLQGPRGYTF,few,TRBV28,TRBJ1-2,13,NA
CASSLVGFYEQYF,few,TRBV28,TRBJ2-7,13,NA
CSVDKGGIPSTDTQYF,few,TRBV29-1,TRBJ2-3,16,NA
CASSGRGLAGATTGYF,NA,TRBV2,TRBJ2-3,16,TRBD2
CASSPPEPTQYF,few,TRBV6-6,TRBJ2-3,12,NA
CATTGGANTGELFF,NA,TRBV7-8,TRBJ2-2,14,NA
CASSLHLGPEYEQYF,once,TRBV6-6,TRBJ2-7,15,NA
CASSSGTGRHTEAFF,NA,TRBV5-1,TRBJ1-1,15,TRBD1
CASSPGKSGSYEQYF,few,TRBV18,TRBJ2-7,15,TRBD2
CAWSGQGSRNIQYF,few,TRBV30,TRBJ2-4,14,NA
CSVGTGSGTEAFF,NA,TRBV29-1,TRBJ1-1,13,TRBD1
CASSLGSNTGELFF,NA,TRBV7-9,TRBJ2-2,14,NA
CSVSGRLTGELFF,few,TRBV29-1,TRBJ2-2,13,NA
CAWMHWPSTGELFF,few,TRBV30,TRBJ2-2,14,NA
CSANRGSTEAFF,NA,TRBV29-1,TRBJ1-1,12,NA
CAWSTGSSYNEQFF,NA,TRBV30,TRBJ2-1,14,NA
CASSLAGDPASYNEQFF,NA,TRBV5-1,TRBJ2-1,17,TRBD2
CASSGGQGTDTQYF,NA,TRBV30,TRBJ2-3,14,TRBD1
CASSESGRGQETQYF,NA,TRBV2,TRBJ2-5,15,NA
CATSTGVNEKLFF,NA,TRBV15,TRBJ1-4,13,NA
CASSNKVGKTQYF,NA,TRBV21-1,TRBJ2-5,13,NA
CAWSRDMRSGNTIYF,NA,TRBV30,TRBJ1-3,15,NA
CASSKILAGVYNEQFF,once,TRBV21-1,TRBJ2-1,16,NA
CSVGLNSGNTIYF,few,TRBV29-1,TRBJ1-3,13,NA
CSVRGTYEQYF,few,TRBV29-1,TRBJ2-7,11,NA
CAWRGWGQLTATQYF,NA,TRBV30,TRBJ2-3,15,TRBD1
CASSFYPNEQFF,NA,TRBV7-9,TRBJ2-1,12,NA
CAIRSPTGDEQFF,few,TRBV10-3,TRBJ2-1,13,TRBD1
CASSLDPITYEQYF,NA,TRBV6-8,TRBJ2-7,14,NA
CASSLVMGFTGELFF,NA,TRBV7-2,TRBJ2-2,15,NA
CAWSDQGRAFF,NA,TRBV30,TRBJ1-1,11,NA
CASRPGGQPYNEQFF,few,TRBV28,TRBJ2-1,15,NA
CASSFSGETQYF,NA,TRBV7-9,TRBJ2-5,12,NA
CASSQLSYNEQFF,NA,TRBV5-1,TRBJ2-1,13,NA
CASSPRGEGYTF,NA,TRBV25-1,TRBJ1-2,12,NA
CNAQGNEQFF,NA,TRBV20-1,TRBJ2-1,10,NA
CASSLANSYEQYF,NA,TRBV5-4,TRBJ2-7,13,NA
CATSRDFAAYEQYF,few,TRBV15,TRBJ2-7,14,NA
CASSSQASYEQYF,NA,TRBV19,TRBJ2-7,13,NA
CASSTGTGELFF,few,TRBV7-9,TRBJ2-2,12,NA
CASSNTPTFGIQYF,NA,TRBV19,TRBJ2-4,14,NA
CAISESDSQGYF,NA,TRBV10-3,TRBJ2-3,12,NA
CASSLMDSLSQYF,NA,TRBV11-2,TRBJ2-5,13,NA
CASSQHPGTNEQFF,NA,TRBV16,TRBJ2-1,14,NA
CASSTRGTTVETQYF,few,TRBV7-2,TRBJ2-5,15,NA
CATSRAAETQYF,NA,TRBV15,TRBJ2-5,12,NA